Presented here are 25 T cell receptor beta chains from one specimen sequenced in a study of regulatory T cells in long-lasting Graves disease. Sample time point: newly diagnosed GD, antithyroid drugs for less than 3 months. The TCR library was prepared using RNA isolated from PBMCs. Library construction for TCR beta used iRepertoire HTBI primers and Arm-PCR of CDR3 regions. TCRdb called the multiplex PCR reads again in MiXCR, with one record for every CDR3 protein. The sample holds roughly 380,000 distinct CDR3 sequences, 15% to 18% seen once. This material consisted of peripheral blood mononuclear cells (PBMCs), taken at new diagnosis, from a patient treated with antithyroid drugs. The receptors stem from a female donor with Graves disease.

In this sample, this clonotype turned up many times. The CDR3 sequence is CASSYPPRWGEQYF. DNA for the CDR3: TGTGCCAGCAGTTACCCTCCGAGGTGGGGCGAGCAGTACTTC. The chain couples TRBV6-2 or TRBV6-3 to TRBJ2-7, with no clear D. Germline loops: CDR1 MNHEY, CDR2 SVGEGT. The CDR3 length is 14 residues. The V end lost 2 bases, the J end lost 6 bases, and 14 bases lay between the germline ends.

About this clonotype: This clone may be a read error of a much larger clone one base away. The CDR3 region has the DNA TGTGCCAGCAGCCCCCGGGCGCCGGGGCTTTACGGGCAGTACTTC. This codes for CASSPRAPGLYGQYF. The chain joins TRBV11-1 to TRBJ2-7; perhaps D is TRBD1 or TRBD2 (5 bases each). This CDR3 has 15 amino acids. Germline CDR1 reads SGHAT; CDR2 reads FQDESV (reference sequence).

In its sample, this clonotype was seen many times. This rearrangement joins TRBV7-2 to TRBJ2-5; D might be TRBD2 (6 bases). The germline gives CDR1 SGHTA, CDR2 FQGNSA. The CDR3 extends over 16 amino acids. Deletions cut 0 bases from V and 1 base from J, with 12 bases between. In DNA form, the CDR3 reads TGTGCCAGCAGCTTAGCGGGGCGGGACGGCCAAGAGACCCAGTACTTC. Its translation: CASSLAGRDGQETQYF.

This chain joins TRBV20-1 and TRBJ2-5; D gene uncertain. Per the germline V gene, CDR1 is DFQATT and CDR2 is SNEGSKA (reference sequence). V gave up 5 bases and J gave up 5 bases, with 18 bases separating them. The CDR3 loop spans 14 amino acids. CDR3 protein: CSASLGRIGETQYF. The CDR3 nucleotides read TGCAGTGCTTCCCTAGGGCGGATAGGGGAGACCCAGTACTTC.

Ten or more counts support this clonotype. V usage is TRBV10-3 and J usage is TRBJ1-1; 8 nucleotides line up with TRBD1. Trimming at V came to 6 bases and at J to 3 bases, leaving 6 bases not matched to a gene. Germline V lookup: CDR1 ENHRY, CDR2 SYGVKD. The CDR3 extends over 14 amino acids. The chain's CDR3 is CAIRLTGDDTEAFF. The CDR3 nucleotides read TGTGCCATCAGATTGACAGGGGATGACACTGAAGCTTTCTTT.

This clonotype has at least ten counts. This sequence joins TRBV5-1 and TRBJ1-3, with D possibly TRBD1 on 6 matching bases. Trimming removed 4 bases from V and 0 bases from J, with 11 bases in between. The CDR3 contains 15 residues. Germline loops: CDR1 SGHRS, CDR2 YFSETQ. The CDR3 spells CASSPGAASGNTIYF. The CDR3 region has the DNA TGCGCCAGCAGCCCGGGGGCGGCCTCTGGAAACACCATATATTTT.

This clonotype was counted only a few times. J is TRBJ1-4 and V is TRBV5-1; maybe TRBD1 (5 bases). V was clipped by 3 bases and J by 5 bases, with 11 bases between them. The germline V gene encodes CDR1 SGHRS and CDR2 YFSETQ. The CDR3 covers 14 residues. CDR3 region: CASSSRDGNEKLFF. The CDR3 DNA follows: TGCGCCAGCAGCTCCAGGGACGGGAATGAAAAACTGTTTTTT. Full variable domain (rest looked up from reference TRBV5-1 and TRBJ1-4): KAGVTQTPRYLIKTRGQQVTLSCSPISGHRSVSWYQQTPGQGLQFLFEYFSETQRNKGNFPGRFSGRQFSNSRSEMNVSTLELGDSALYLCASSSRDGNEKLFFGSGTQLSVL.

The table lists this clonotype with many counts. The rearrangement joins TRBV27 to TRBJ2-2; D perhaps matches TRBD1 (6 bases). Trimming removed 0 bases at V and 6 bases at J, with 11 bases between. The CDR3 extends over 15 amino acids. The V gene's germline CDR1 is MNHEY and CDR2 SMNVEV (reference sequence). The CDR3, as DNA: TGTGCCAGCAGTTTATCAATACAGGGTCCCGGGGAGCTGTTTTTT. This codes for CASSLSIQGPGELFF.

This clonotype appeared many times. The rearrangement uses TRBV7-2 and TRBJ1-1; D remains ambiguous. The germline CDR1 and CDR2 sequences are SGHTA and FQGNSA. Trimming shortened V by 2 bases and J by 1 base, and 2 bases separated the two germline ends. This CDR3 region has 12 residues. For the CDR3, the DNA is TGTGCCAGCAGCTTACAGAACACTGAAGCTTTCTTT. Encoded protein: CASSLQNTEAFF.

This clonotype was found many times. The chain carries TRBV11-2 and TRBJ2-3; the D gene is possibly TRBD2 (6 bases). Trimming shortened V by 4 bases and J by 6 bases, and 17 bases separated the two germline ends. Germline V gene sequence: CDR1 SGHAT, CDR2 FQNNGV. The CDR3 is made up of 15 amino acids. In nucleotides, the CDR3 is TGTGCCAGCAGCTCTACAATGGGGAGGACCGATACGCAGTATTTT. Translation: CASSSTMGRTDTQYF.

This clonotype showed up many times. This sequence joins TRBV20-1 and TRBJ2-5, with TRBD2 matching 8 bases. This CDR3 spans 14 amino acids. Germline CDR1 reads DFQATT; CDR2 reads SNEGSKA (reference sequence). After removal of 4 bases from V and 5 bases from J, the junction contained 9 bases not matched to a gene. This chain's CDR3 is CSANQREKGETQYF. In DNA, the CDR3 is TGCAGTGCTAATCAGCGGGAGAAGGGGGAGACCCAGTACTTC.

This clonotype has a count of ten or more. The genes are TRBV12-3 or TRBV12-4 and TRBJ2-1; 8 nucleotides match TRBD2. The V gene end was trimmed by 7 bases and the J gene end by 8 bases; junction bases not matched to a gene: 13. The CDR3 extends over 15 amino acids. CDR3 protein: CASTQSGGVFDEQFF. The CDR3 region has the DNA TGTGCCAGCACCCAAAGCGGGGGTGTCTTTGATGAGCAGTTCTTC.

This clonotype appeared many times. CDR3 in DNA: TGTGCCAGCAGCTTAGGCAGTCGGTACAGGGGACAACCGACTAACTATGGCTACACCTTC. Protein: CASSLGSRYRGQPTNYGYTF. The chain joins TRBV13 to TRBJ1-2; 7 bases are a match to TRBD1. V trimming: 0 bases; J trimming: 0 bases; junction bases outside the gene matches: 16. There are 20 residues in the CDR3. Germline V lookup: CDR1 PRHDT, CDR2 FYEKMQ (reference sequence).

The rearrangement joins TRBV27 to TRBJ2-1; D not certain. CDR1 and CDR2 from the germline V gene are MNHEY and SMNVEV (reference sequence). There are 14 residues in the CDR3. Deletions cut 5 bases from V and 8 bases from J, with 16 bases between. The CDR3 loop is CASSAPPRVDEQFF. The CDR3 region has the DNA TGTGCCAGCAGTGCCCCCCCCCGGGTTGATGAGCAGTTCTTC.

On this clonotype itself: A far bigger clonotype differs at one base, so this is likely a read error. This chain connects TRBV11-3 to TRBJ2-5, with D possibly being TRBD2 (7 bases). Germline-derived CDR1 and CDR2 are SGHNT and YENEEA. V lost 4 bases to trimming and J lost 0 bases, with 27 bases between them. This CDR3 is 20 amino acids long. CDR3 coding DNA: TGTGCCAGCAGCTCCTCTCCGGGACTAACGGGGGCTTCAAACCAAGAGACCCAGTACTTC. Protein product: CASSSSPGLTGASNQETQYF.

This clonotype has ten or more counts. The CDR3 sequence is CASTGTSGMRSYNEQFF. The CDR3, as DNA: TGTGCCAGCACCGGGACTAGCGGGATGAGGTCCTACAATGAGCAGTTCTTC. The V call is TRBV12-3 or TRBV12-4, the J call TRBJ2-1, with 13 bases aligning to TRBD2. V was clipped by 7 bases and J by 1 base; unmatched bases: 7. The CDR3 consists of 17 residues.

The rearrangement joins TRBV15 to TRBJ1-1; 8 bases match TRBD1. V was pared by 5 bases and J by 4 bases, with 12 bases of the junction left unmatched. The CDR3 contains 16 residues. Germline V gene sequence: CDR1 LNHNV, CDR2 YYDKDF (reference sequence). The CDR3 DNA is TGTGCCACCAGCCCGTATTACGACAGGGGCCCCACTGAAGCTTTCTTT. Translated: CATSPYYDRGPTEAFF.

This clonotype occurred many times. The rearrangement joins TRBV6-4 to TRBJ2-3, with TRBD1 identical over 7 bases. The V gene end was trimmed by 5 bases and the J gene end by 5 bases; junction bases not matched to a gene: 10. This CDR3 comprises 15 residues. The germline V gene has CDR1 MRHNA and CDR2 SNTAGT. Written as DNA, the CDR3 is TGTGCCAGCAGTTTTACAGGGGTCCCGGAAGATACGCAGTATTTT. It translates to CASSFTGVPEDTQYF.

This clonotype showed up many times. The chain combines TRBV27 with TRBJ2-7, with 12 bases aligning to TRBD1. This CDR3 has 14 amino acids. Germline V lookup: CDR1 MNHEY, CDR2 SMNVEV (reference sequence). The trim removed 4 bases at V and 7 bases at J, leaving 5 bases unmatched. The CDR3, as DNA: TGTGCCAGCAGTTCGGGACAGGGGGCTGTTGAGCAGTACTTC. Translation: CASSSGQGAVEQYF.

In nucleotides, the CDR3 is TGTGCCACCAGGCAGGACAGGGGGCTTGGCTATGGCTACACCTTC. Translation: CATRQDRGLGYGYTF. J is TRBJ1-2 and V is TRBV15; 11 bases line up with TRBD1. J was trimmed by 4 bases and V by 6 bases; bases with no gene match: 7. The CDR3 runs 15 residues. CDR1 and CDR2 from the germline V gene are LNHNV and YYDKDF (reference sequence).

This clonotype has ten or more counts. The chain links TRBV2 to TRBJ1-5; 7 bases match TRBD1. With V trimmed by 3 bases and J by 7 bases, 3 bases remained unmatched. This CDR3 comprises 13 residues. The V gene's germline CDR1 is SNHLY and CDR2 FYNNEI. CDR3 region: CASSETGHQPQHF. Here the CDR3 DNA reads TGTGCCAGCAGTGAGACAGGGCACCAGCCCCAGCATTTT.

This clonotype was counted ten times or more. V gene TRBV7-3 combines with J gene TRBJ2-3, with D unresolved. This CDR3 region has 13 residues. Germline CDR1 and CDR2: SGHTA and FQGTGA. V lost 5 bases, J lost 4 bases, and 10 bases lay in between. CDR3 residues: CASSVLASDTQYF. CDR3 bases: TGTGCCAGCAGCGTTTTAGCTTCAGATACGCAGTATTTT. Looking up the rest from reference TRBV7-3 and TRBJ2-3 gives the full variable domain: GAGVSQTPSNKVTEKGKYVELRCDPISGHTALYWYRQSLGQGPEFLIYFQGTGAADDSGLPNDRFFAVRPEGSVSTLKIQRTERGDSAVYLCASSVLASDTQYFGPGTRLTVL.

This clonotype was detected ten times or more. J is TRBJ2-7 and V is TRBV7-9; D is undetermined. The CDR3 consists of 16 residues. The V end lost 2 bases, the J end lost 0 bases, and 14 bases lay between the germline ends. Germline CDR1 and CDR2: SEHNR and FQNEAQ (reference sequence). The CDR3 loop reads CASSLSHRTDSYEQYF. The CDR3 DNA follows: TGTGCCAGCAGCTTAAGTCATCGGACGGACTCCTACGAGCAGTACTTC.

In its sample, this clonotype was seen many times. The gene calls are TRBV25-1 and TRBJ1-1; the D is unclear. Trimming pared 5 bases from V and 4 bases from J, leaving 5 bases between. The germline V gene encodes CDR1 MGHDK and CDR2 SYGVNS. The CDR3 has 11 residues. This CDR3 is CASSYSTEAFF. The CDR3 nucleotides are TGTGCCAGCAGTTACAGCACTGAAGCTTTCTTT.

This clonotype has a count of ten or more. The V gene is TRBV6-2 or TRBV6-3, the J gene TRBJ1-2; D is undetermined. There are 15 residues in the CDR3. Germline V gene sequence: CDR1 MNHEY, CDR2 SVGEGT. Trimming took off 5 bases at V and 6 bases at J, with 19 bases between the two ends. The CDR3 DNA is TGTGCCAGCAGTGGACTCGGAGTGTTGGCCAATGGCTACACCTTC. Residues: CASSGLGVLANGYTF.